A single T cell receptor beta chain is shown here with its context. This entry is derived from a study of control samples from healthy donors and cancer patients. Produced via immunoSEQ multiplex PCR; TCRdb's table is partial and in-frame only. The sample shows under 200,000 clones, roughly 88% of them seen only once. The CDR3 contains 16 residues. V was clipped by 6 bases and J by 4 bases; unmatched bases: 14. Germline CDR1 is MDHEN and CDR2 is SYDVKM. The origin of this receptor is a woman in her twenties or thirties in good health. The chain recombines TRBV28 with TRBJ2-7; 8 nucleotides match TRBD1. The sequenced sample was blood. The CDR3 loop is CASSPQPGQGGYEQYF. The DNA for the CDR3 is TGTGCCAGCAGCCCCCAACCCGGACAGGGAGGATACGAGCAGTACTTC. Variable domain in full (rest from reference TRBV28 and TRBJ2-7): DVKVTQSSRYLVKRTGEKVFLECVQDMDHENMFWYRQDPGLGLRLIYFSYDVKMKEKGDIPEGYSVSREKKERFSLILESASTNQTSMYLCASSPQPGQGGYEQYFGPGTRLTVT.